A single sample gave rise to the 8 T cell receptor beta chains below, sequenced in a study of blood T cell repertoires in COVID-19. Sequencing used immunoSEQ multiplex PCR; TCRdb keeps in-frame clones, though not all of them. This table holds fewer than 80,000 clones, around 90% found once. Input material: peripheral blood. These receptors all come from a human donor in a cohort sampled during active COVID-19.

This clone was found once. This rearrangement joins TRBV19 to TRBJ2-2, with 11 bases fitting TRBD1. Trimming at V came to 9 bases and at J to 4 bases, leaving 7 bases not matched to a gene. The CDR3 has 15 residues. CDR1 LNHDA and CDR2 SQIVND come from the germline V gene (reference sequence). CDR3 in amino acids: CASTPGQGGTGELFF. In DNA form, the CDR3 reads TGTGCCAGCACCCCGGGACAGGGGGGCACCGGGGAGCTGTTTTTT.

The count of this clone is one. V is TRBV6-6 and J is TRBJ2-3; no clear D. Germline lookup yields CDR1 MNHNY and CDR2 SVGAGI (reference sequence). This CDR3 comprises 15 residues. V was cut by 7 bases and J by 0 bases, with 14 bases left in between. As DNA, the CDR3 is TGTGCCAGCATCAAAGGCGGTGCGAGCACAGATACGCAGTATTTT. It translates to CASIKGGASTDTQYF.

CDR3 region: CASSDWTGKNAVLAKNIQYF. CDR3 DNA: TGTGCCAGCAGCGATTGGACAGGGAAGAACGCGGTACTAGCCAAAAACATTCAGTACTTC. J is TRBJ2-4 and V is TRBV28, with 8 positions matching TRBD1. Per the germline V gene, CDR1 is MDHEN and CDR2 is SYDVKM. This CDR3 is 20 amino acids long. The V and J ends lost 6 bases and 0 bases, in that order; junction bases with no gene match: 19.

This chain uses TRBV9 with TRBJ2-1; 10 nucleotides agree with TRBD2. V lost 1 base to trimming and J lost 9 bases; unmatched junction nucleotides: 10. Germline V gene lookup returns CDR1 SGDLS and CDR2 YYNGEE. The CDR3 length is 16 residues. The CDR3, as DNA: TGTGCCAGCAGCGTAACTAGCGGGGCCCGGAGCTCTGAGCAGTTCTTC. Amino acids: CASSVTSGARSSEQFF. Together with reference TRBV9 and TRBJ2-1, the CDR3 gives the full variable domain: DSGVTQTPKHLITATGQRVTLRCSPRSGDLSVYWYQQSLDQGLQFLIQYYNGEERAKGNILERFSAQQFPDLHSELNLSSLELGDSALYFCASSVTSGARSSEQFFGPGTRLTVL.

The chain is built from TRBV27 and TRBJ2-6; 9 bases align to TRBD1. The J segment lost 3 bases and the V segment lost 4 bases, leaving 7 bases of the junction unmatched. This CDR3 contains 17 residues. Germline CDR1 reads MNHEY; CDR2 reads SMNVEV (reference sequence). The CDR3 is CASSSTGGFRGANVLTF. Here the CDR3 DNA reads TGTGCCAGCAGTTCGACAGGGGGATTTCGTGGGGCCAACGTCCTGACTTTC. The full variable domain, with the rest looked up from reference TRBV27 and TRBJ2-6, is EAQVTQNPRYLITVTGKKLTVTCSQNMNHEYMSWYRQDPGLGLRQIYYSMNVEVTDKGDVPEGYKVSRKEKRNFPLILESPSPNQTSLYFCASSSTGGFRGANVLTFGAGSRLTVL.

J is TRBJ1-5 and V is TRBV30; D is unclear. Looked up from germline, CDR1 is GTSNPN and CDR2 is SVGIG (reference sequence). The CDR3 is 15 amino acids. Trimming shortened V by 0 bases and J by 3 bases, and 12 bases separated the two germline ends. The CDR3 loop reads CAWSVLGADNQPQHF. CDR3 bases: TGTGCCTGGAGTGTACTTGGAGCCGACAATCAGCCCCAGCATTTT.

The chain links TRBV19 to TRBJ2-1; D may be TRBD2 (7 bases). This CDR3 is built from 15 residues. Germline V gene data show CDR1 as LNHDA and CDR2 as SQIVND (reference sequence). Deletions cut 4 bases from V and 10 bases from J, with 20 bases between. The chain's CDR3 is CASSKTSEGGREQFF. CDR3 DNA: TGTGCCAGTAGTAAAACTAGCGAGGGGGGGAGGGAGCAGTTCTTC.

This clone was counted a few times. The chain has TRBV2 and TRBJ1-3, with no clear D. V dropped 6 bases and J dropped 0 bases, with 9 bases sitting between them. The CDR3 contains 14 residues. CDR1 and CDR2 from the germline V gene are SNHLY and FYNNEI. In nucleotides, the CDR3 is TGTGCCAGCAGCCTAGAAAACTCTGGAAACACCATATATTTT. Protein: CASSLENSGNTIYF.